What follows are 26 T cell receptor beta chains derived from one specimen sequenced in a study of beta chain features in type 1 diabetes. Notes on the study in general: Among all four CD4+ subsets, Type 1 diabetes patients had TCRB CDR3s that were moderately but significantly shorter.

Every isolated RNA sample was fully reverse transcribed, so sequencing captured expressed TCRB transcripts. Profiling relied on immunoSEQ multiplex PCR, and the TCRdb table lists in-frame clones only, not all of them. Of around 160,000 clones listed, roughly 9% were seen once; the top ten hold around 0.7%. These receptors' antigens are unknown. Material for sequencing was central memory CD4+ T cells from blood. These receptors originate from a woman aged 25 to 39 with type 1 diabetes.

This chain joins TRBV7-6 and TRBJ2-3, with D tentatively TRBD1 (5 bases). V was shortened by 1 base and J by 6 bases, with 11 bases between the two germline ends. Germline V gives CDR1 SGHVS, CDR2 FNYEAQ. CDR3 length equals 14 residues. The CDR3: CASSLEAGIDTQYF. The DNA for the CDR3 is TGTGCCAGCAGCTTAGAAGCAGGGATCGATACGCAGTATTTT.

This clone appeared a few times. The chain employs TRBV30 and TRBJ2-2; TRBD1 aligns across 9 bases. The trim removed 1 base at V and 5 bases at J, leaving 5 bases unmatched. Germline V gene lookup returns CDR1 GTSNPN and CDR2 SVGIG (reference sequence). The CDR3 sequence is 15 residues long. CDR3 residues: CAWSGYRGRTGELFF. The CDR3 nucleotides are TGTGCCTGGAGTGGATACAGGGGGCGGACCGGGGAGCTGTTTTTT.

The V and J genes are TRBV28 and TRBJ1-2, with 7 bases matching TRBD1. Trimming at V came to 7 bases and at J to 7 bases, leaving 12 bases not matched to a gene. Germline V gene data show CDR1 as MDHEN and CDR2 as SYDVKM. CDR3 length: 14 residues. The CDR3 is CASIRGLNRGGYTF. The CDR3 coding sequence is TGTGCCAGCATTCGTGGATTAAACAGGGGTGGCTACACCTTC.

In this sample, this clone turned up a few times. Other DNA sequences in this specimen translate into the identical CDR3. The rearrangement uses TRBV27 and TRBJ2-3; D unresolved. The germline gives CDR1 MNHEY, CDR2 SMNVEV (reference sequence). CDR3 length: 12 amino acids. The ends were cut back, 5 bases at V and 2 bases at J, with 5 bases in the middle. CDR3 nucleotides: TGTGCCAGCAGTCCTTCCACAGATACGCAGTATTTT. It codes for CASSPSTDTQYF.

The chain is built from TRBV5-1 and TRBJ1-5; 10 bases match TRBD1. CDR1 SGHRS and CDR2 YFSETQ come from the germline V gene. The CDR3 loop spans 16 amino acids. The J segment lost 2 bases and the V segment lost 4 bases, leaving 6 bases of the junction unmatched. The CDR3 spells CASSPTGQGGNQPQHF. The CDR3 DNA follows: TGCGCCAGCAGCCCAACCGGACAGGGGGGCAATCAGCCCCAGCATTTT.

This chain connects TRBV18 to TRBJ1-5; the D is unclear. Germline CDR1 is KGHSH and CDR2 is LQKENI. V lost 1 base and J 6 bases, leaving 7 bases between the germline ends. The CDR3 is 13 residues long. This chain's CDR3 is CASSPQGGQPQHF. DNA for the CDR3: TGTGCCAGCTCACCACAGGGAGGTCAGCCCCAGCATTTT.

This clone was counted between two and nine times. The rearrangement joins TRBV7-3 to TRBJ2-5; D perhaps matches TRBD1 (7 bases). The germline CDR1 and CDR2 sequences are SGHTA and FQGTGA. The ends were cut back, 1 base at V and 5 bases at J, with 11 bases in the middle. The CDR3 covers 14 residues. CDR3 bases: TGTGCCAGCAGCTTAAACGCAGGGGGGGAGACCCAGTACTTC. The encoded protein is CASSLNAGGETQYF. The full variable domain, with the rest looked up from reference TRBV7-3 and TRBJ2-5, is GAGVSQTPSNKVTEKGKYVELRCDPISGHTALYWYRQSLGQGPEFLIYFQGTGAADDSGLPNDRFFAVRPEGSVSTLKIQRTERGDSAVYLCASSLNAGGETQYFGPGTRLLVL.

A few counts support this clone. The J gene is TRBJ1-1, the V gene TRBV27; the D gene is possibly TRBD1 (5 bases). The germline V and J ends were trimmed by 2 bases and 2 bases, with 9 bases remaining between them. CDR3 length equals 14 residues. CDR1 and CDR2 (germline): MNHEY, SMNVEV (reference sequence). CDR3 nucleotide sequence: TGTGCCAGCAGTTTAATGGGGGGAAACACTGAAGCTTTCTTT. It encodes CASSLMGGNTEAFF.

The chain links TRBV10-3 to TRBJ1-5, with 7 bases identical to TRBD1. This CDR3 has 16 residues. CDR1 ENHRY and CDR2 SYGVKD come from the germline V gene. With V trimmed by 3 bases and J by 5 bases, 10 bases remained unmatched. The CDR3 DNA reads as TGTGCCATCAGTGACCCCAGAGACAGGGTTTATCAGCCCCAGCATTTT. Amino acid sequence: CAISDPRDRVYQPQHF.

This clone appeared a few times. This rearrangement joins TRBV5-4 to TRBJ2-3; 8 nucleotides match TRBD1. V shed 3 bases, J shed 6 bases, and the junction held 9 bases outside the gene matches. The CDR3 has 15 residues. Germline V CDR1 and CDR2: SGHNT, YYREEE (reference sequence). CDR3 loop: CASSYLDREADTQYF. DNA for the CDR3: TGTGCCAGCAGCTACCTGGACAGGGAGGCGGATACGCAGTATTTT.

This clone was detected only a few times. The chain carries TRBV7-9 and TRBJ2-5; unclear D gene. The V end was cut by 7 bases, the J end by 0 bases, with 12 bases between. Germline CDR1 SEHNR, CDR2 FQNEAQ (reference sequence). This CDR3 region has 14 residues. Written as DNA, the CDR3 is TGTGCCAGCAAGTCAGGAAACAACCAAGAGACCCAGTACTTC. This translates into CASKSGNNQETQYF. The entire variable domain, with the rest obtained from reference TRBV7-9 and TRBJ2-5, is as follows: DTGVSQNPRHKITKRGQNVTFRCDPISEHNRLYWYRQTLGQGPEFLTYFQNEAQLEKSRLLSDRFSAERPKGSFSTLEIQRTEQGDSAMYLCASKSGNNQETQYFGPGTRLLVL.

This clone was seen a few times. The rearrangement uses TRBV28 and TRBJ1-4, with TRBD1 identical over 7 bases. The germline V gene encodes CDR1 MDHEN and CDR2 SYDVKM. This CDR3 region has 15 residues. The junction had 11 bases not matched to a gene; V was cut back by 6 bases and J by 7 bases. CDR3 bases: TGTGCCAGCAGGTCAAGCAGGGGGTTGGTTGAAAAACTGTTTTTT. Translation: CASRSSRGLVEKLFF.

In its sample, this clone was seen many times. The sample has other DNA sequences that encode this CDR3 too. The DNA of the CDR3 is TGTGCCAGCAGTCTTAGCGGGAGCTCCTACAATGAGCAGTTCTTC. Protein sequence: CASSLSGSSYNEQFF. V and J are TRBV2 and TRBJ2-1; 9 nucleotides line up with TRBD2. The CDR3 runs to 15 residues. The trim removed 5 bases at V and 0 bases at J, leaving 2 bases unmatched. Germline loops: CDR1 SNHLY, CDR2 FYNNEI.

A few counts support this clone. This rearrangement joins TRBV6-1 to TRBJ1-1, with 7 nucleotides matching TRBD1. Germline V gene data show CDR1 as MNHNS and CDR2 as SASEGT. Trimming removed 5 bases from V and 8 bases from J; junction bases left unmatched: 8. CDR3 length: 13 amino acids. CDR3 bases: TGTGCCAGCAGTCACGGGACAGAGAGAGAAGCTTTCTTT. This sequence encodes CASSHGTEREAFF.

This clone was observed a handful of times. CDR3: CAWSAPGQAYGYTF. The DNA of the CDR3 is TGTGCCTGGAGTGCCCCGGGACAGGCCTATGGCTACACCTTC. This chain connects TRBV30 to TRBJ1-2, with 8 positions matching TRBD1. V lost 1 base to trimming and J lost 4 bases; unmatched junction nucleotides: 5. The CDR3 loop spans 14 amino acids. Per germline, CDR1 GTSNPN and CDR2 SVGIG (reference sequence).

J is TRBJ1-5 and V is TRBV29-1; possibly TRBD1 for D (5 bases). Trimming left V 6 bases short and J 9 bases short, with 15 bases between. This CDR3 is 12 amino acids long. Germline V gene lookup returns CDR1 SQVTM and CDR2 ANQGSEA. This CDR3 is CSVVTALGPQHF. The CDR3 DNA reads TGCAGCGTGGTGACAGCGCTGGGGCCCCAGCATTTT.

This clone was seen a few times. V is TRBV29-1 and J is TRBJ2-7, with TRBD2 as a possible D gene (6 bases). Germline V gives CDR1 SQVTM, CDR2 ANQGSEA. Trimming took 5 bases from V and 0 from J, leaving 14 bases between them. This CDR3 spans 14 amino acids. The CDR3: CSVRDFSSSYEQYF. CDR3 DNA sequence: TGCAGCGTTCGGGACTTTTCAAGCTCCTACGAGCAGTACTTC.

This clone occurred a few times. The chain employs TRBV6-5 and TRBJ1-1, with D possibly TRBD1 on 5 matching bases. Germline assignment: CDR1 MNHEY and CDR2 SVGAGI. Trimming removed 2 bases from V and 4 bases from J, with 8 bases in between. The CDR3 runs 13 residues. The CDR3 here is CASSYVRGTEAFF. CDR3 DNA: TGTGCCAGCAGTTACGTTAGGGGCACTGAAGCTTTCTTT.

This clone showed up just a few times. The chain employs TRBV5-1 and TRBJ2-1; 14 bases agree with TRBD2. Germline CDR1 and CDR2: SGHRS and YFSETQ. CDR3 size: 21 residues. The J segment lost 0 bases and the V segment lost 3 bases, leaving 14 bases of the junction unmatched. The CDR3 region has the DNA TGCGCCAGCAGCTCACAGGGGGTCAGACTAGCGGGAGGGAGCTCCTACAATGAGCAGTTCTTC. This codes for CASSSQGVRLAGGSSYNEQFF.

This chain uses TRBV5-1 with TRBJ2-1; 10 bases line up with TRBD2. This CDR3 spans 16 amino acids. V lost 6 bases, J lost 8 bases, and 14 bases stayed unmatched. CDR1 is SGHRS, CDR2 YFSETQ, per germline. In DNA, the CDR3 is TGCGCCAGCACCTATGACTATATGAGCGGGAGGGATGAGCAGTTCTTC. Translation gives CASTYDYMSGRDEQFF.

The chain joins TRBV19 to TRBJ2-2, with 7 bases lining up with TRBD1. The V and J ends lost 7 bases and 0 bases, in that order; junction bases with no gene match: 8. CDR3 length equals 16 residues. The germline CDR1 and CDR2 sequences are LNHDA and SQIVND (reference sequence). As DNA, the CDR3 is TGTGCCAGTAATCCACAGGGGCCGCCGAACACCGGGGAGCTGTTTTTT. It specifies CASNPQGPPNTGELFF. The full variable domain, completed using reference TRBV19 and TRBJ2-2, is DGGITQSPKYLFRKEGQNVTLSCEQNLNHDAMYWYRQDPGQGLRLIYYSQIVNDFQKGDIAEGYSVSREKKESFPLTVTSAQKNPTAFYLCASNPQGPPNTGELFFGEGSRLTVL.

The V call is TRBV5-1, the J call TRBJ2-1; TRBD2 aligns across 11 bases. Unmatched junction bases numbered 10, after V lost 3 bases and J lost 5 bases. Per the germline V gene, CDR1 is SGHRS and CDR2 is YFSETQ. CDR3 size: 17 residues. The CDR3 DNA reads as TGCGCCAGCAGCTACCTAGCGGGGGGACTCGGAGACAATGAGCAGTTCTTC. Its translation is CASSYLAGGLGDNEQFF.

The V gene is TRBV5-1, the J gene TRBJ2-1, with D possibly matching TRBD1 (6 bases). V was shortened by 4 bases and J by 2 bases, with 10 bases between the two germline ends. CDR3 length: 14 residues. Germline CDR1 is SGHRS and CDR2 is YFSETQ. The CDR3 coding sequence is TGCGCCAGCAGCCGACAGGAGACCTACAATGAGCAGTTCTTC. This codes for CASSRQETYNEQFF.

The V gene is TRBV6-1, the J gene TRBJ2-1; TRBD2 agrees at 7 bases. The CDR3 runs to 14 residues. The J segment lost 7 bases and the V segment lost 8 bases, leaving 11 bases of the junction unmatched. The germline V gene encodes CDR1 MNHNS and CDR2 SASEGT. CDR3 DNA: TGTGCCAGCCGACCCCGGCGGGAGTCGAATGAGCAGTTCTTC. It yields the protein CASRPRRESNEQFF.

This clone has more than one count but fewer than ten. This rearrangement joins TRBV30 to TRBJ2-5; 8 bases are shared with TRBD2. The V gene end was trimmed by 4 bases and the J gene end by 6 bases; junction bases not matched to a gene: 10. Germline V lookup: CDR1 GTSNPN, CDR2 SVGIG (reference sequence). The CDR3 runs to 14 residues. The DNA for the CDR3 is TGTGCCTGGATCGGACAGACGGGAGGGAAGACCCAGTACTTC. Protein: CAWIGQTGGKTQYF.

The chain links TRBV12-5 to TRBJ2-5; D is unresolved. V gave up 2 bases and J gave up 1 base, with 5 bases separating them. This CDR3 contains 13 residues. Germline-derived CDR1 and CDR2 are LGHNT and FRNRAP. The CDR3, as DNA: TGTGCTAGTGGTTTGACCAGCCAAGAGACCCAGTACTTC. Residues: CASGLTSQETQYF.